One TCR beta chain is described in this entry. There is no known antigen for this receptor. Base qualities are not provided; no much larger clone lies one nucleotide away. Every donor in the study was a healthy Caucasian. Three pairs of female monozygotic twins, all aged about 18 to 30 years, made up the twin cohort. Positive isolation kits from Invitrogen were used to isolate the CD4+ and CD8+ T cell populations. Library creation used 5' RACE. For sequencing, an Illumina HiSeq 2000 was employed. A universal primer binding site was introduced by template switching, and a unique molecular identifier was present in the final cDNA, enabling accurate counting of TCR cDNA molecules. Specific primers in the conserved constant-segment region were used to synthesize first-strand cDNA for TCR alpha and beta chains. To control for contamination, every cDNA library carried two barcodes: a SMART-Mk sample barcode plus Illumina barcodes. TruSeq adapter sequences and Illumina sample barcodes were added in two successive PCR steps. The Illumina HiSeq platform was used with custom primers to sequence TCR alpha and beta cDNA libraries. As for how the authors treated the data: MiGEC was used to process raw reads and extract unique molecular identifiers, and MiXCR was used to find CDR3 positions. For each individual, recombination models were inferred using an EM algorithm with the repgenHMM and IGoR tools. Shared clonotypes were analyzed with the tcR package in R, and sharing was normalized by the product of cloneset sizes. To study raw recombination without the effects of thymic and clonal selection, out-of-frame nonproductive sequences were analyzed. TCRdb passed the public sequencing reads through fastp at Q25 and MiXCR, retaining productive beta sequences. Entries that share a CDR3 protein sequence are merged under the most common genes and DNA. TCRdb's processing, not the authors' own work, is the source of the V and J calls. In all, the sample holds fewer than 500,000 distinct CDR3 sequences, and around an eighth of those were seen once. More than 0.8% of the sample is held by the ten biggest clonotypes.

This specimen comes from a study of identical twins listed by TCRdb under 2016. In the study overall: The study deep-sequenced TCR alpha and beta repertoires from monozygotic twins, unrelated adults of various ages and cord blood to test whether fetal clonotypes persist. Replicate twin experiments were performed at different times using different library preparation protocols to rule out contamination. The full study reports these points: Compared with coincidental sharing between unrelated individuals, an excess of low generation-probability sequences was observed among out-of-frame TCR alpha sequences shared between twins. Recombination models systematically underestimated out-of-frame TCR alpha sharing in monozygotic twins but agreed with sharing between unrelated individuals. A weaker excess of twin sharing was found in beta out-of-frame sequences because the signal-to-noise ratio was lowered by fewer shared sequences. Because the same donors could not be followed over many years, the conclusions relied on cross-sectional statistical analysis. Abundant cord blood beta clonotypes had fewer insertions, young adult naive repertoires showed a similar but weaker trend, and memory repertoires showed no such trend. Zero-insertion analyses could be partly confounded by invariant T cells such as MAIT and iNKT, although diverse VJ usage argued against such confounding for most clonotypes.

At the junction V is shortened by 3 bases and J by 0 bases, with 12 bases in between. The CDR3 runs 15 residues from the cysteine to the phenylalanine. The CDR3 DNA has 45 bases and is translated from base 1. Reading the germline V gene (reference sequence) gives CDR1 LNHDA and CDR2 SQIVND. This sample also appeared in a second study, on yellow fever vaccine responses in identical twins. Per that second paper: According to the authors, in identical twins the way T cells responded to vaccination appeared partly convergent and partly personalized. Focusing on identical twins, the study followed the T cell clones that responded to the vaccine, and did so with precision.

The specimen sequenced was CD4+ T cells sorted from blood. This chain is built from TRBV19 and TRBJ2-7; the D gene cannot be resolved beyond TRBD1 or TRBD2, each matching 5 bases. This TCR came from a woman aged 18 to 35 in good health. The CDR3 protein is CASSIGTESSYEQYF. The bases read TGTGCCAGTAGTATCGGGACGGAGAGCTCCTACGAGCAGTACTTC.